This T cell receptor beta chain was sequenced in a study of blood T cell repertoires in COVID-19. Study overall: Sample material is recorded as cDNA or gDNA derived from T cells, B-cell-depleted T cells, or PBMCs.

This CDR3 region has 13 residues. V was pared by 4 bases and J by 3 bases, with 13 bases between. Germline assignment: CDR1 SQVTM and CDR2 ANQGSEA. This clone was counted only a few times. Per the original methods: The authors estimated nucleated cell counts from reference gene primer amplification. Some clones are missing from TCRdb's copy, which holds only in-frame ones; the method was immunoSEQ multiplex PCR. V and J calls and clone size come straight from that table; D and trimming were deduced from the DNA. The sample shows roughly 290,000 clones, around 87% of them seen only once. Participants' own reports of clinical history determined their cohort assignment.

This sequence was found in a woman aged 18-35 years with acute COVID-19. Sequenced input: PBMCs or T cells enriched from blood (not recorded which). The chain has TRBV29-1 and TRBJ2-7; TRBD1 is a possible D gene (7 bases). DNA for the CDR3: TGCAGCGTTGGACAGGGCGGGGTCTACGAGCAGTACTTC. Protein: CSVGQGGVYEQYF.